This T cell receptor (beta chain) emerged from a study of CD4 and CD8 cells across lung adenocarcinoma regions. V lost 5 bases, J lost 8 bases, and 15 bases lay in between. The germline V gene encodes CDR1 SEHNR and CDR2 FQNEAQ (reference sequence). The CDR3 sequence is 14 residues long. TCRdb reprocessed the PCR reads with MiXCR, giving one entry per CDR3 protein. Here the sample spans under 8,000 distinct CDR3 sequences, about 52% being singletons. The sequencing sample was made of CD8+ T cells from the center of a lung tumor. The TCR was taken from a female donor with lung adenocarcinoma. The CD4 and CD8 labels of this study may be unreliable. The V call is TRBV7-9, the J call TRBJ2-2; D might be TRBD1 or TRBD2, each matching 5 bases. The CDR3 loop is CASSPPGRRGELFF. CDR3 in DNA: TGTGCCAGCAGCCCGCCGGGACGGCGGGGGGAGCTGTTTTTT.